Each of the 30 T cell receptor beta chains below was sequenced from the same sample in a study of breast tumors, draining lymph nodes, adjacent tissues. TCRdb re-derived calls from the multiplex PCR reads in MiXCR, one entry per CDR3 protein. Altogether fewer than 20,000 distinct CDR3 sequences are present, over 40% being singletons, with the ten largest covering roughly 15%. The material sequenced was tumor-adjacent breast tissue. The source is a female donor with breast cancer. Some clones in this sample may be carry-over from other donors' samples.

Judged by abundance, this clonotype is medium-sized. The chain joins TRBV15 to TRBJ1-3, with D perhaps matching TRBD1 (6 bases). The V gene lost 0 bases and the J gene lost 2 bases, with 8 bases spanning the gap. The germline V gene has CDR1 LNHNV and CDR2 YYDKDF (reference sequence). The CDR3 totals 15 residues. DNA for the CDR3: TGTGCCACCAGCAGAGAGGGGGCAGCTGGAAACACCATATATTTT. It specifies CATSREGAAGNTIYF.

The CDR3 here is CASLQSAGAHETQYF. The CDR3 DNA reads as TGCGCCAGCCTACAGAGCGCGGGGGCCCACGAGACCCAGTACTTC. The chain couples TRBV5-1 to TRBJ2-5; D may be TRBD2 (7 bases). Germline CDR1 SGHRS, CDR2 YFSETQ. V gave up 7 bases and J gave up 5 bases, with 21 bases separating them. CDR3 size: 15 residues.

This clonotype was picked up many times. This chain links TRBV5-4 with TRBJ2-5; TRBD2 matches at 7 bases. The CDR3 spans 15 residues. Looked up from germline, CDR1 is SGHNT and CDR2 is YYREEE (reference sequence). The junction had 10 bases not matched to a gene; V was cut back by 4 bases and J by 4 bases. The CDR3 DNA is TGTGCCAGCAGCAACGGCGGAGGGGAGGGAGAGACCCAGTACTTC. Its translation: CASSNGGGEGETQYF.

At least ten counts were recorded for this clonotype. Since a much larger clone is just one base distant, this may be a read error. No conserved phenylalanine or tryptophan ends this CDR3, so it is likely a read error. CDR3 protein: CSAGRSGYTS. The CDR3 DNA sequence: TGCAGTGCTGGCCGAAGCGGCTACACCTCC. The chain has TRBV20-1 and TRBJ1-2; unclear D gene. V was cut by 5 bases and J by 8 bases, with 9 bases left in between. The length of the CDR3 is 10 residues. In germline, CDR1 is DFQATT, CDR2 SNEGSKA (reference sequence).

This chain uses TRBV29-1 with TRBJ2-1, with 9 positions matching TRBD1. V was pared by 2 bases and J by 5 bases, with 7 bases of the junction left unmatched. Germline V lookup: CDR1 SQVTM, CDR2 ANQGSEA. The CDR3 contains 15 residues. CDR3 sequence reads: CSVETGTGFNNEQFF. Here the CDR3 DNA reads TGCAGCGTTGAAACCGGGACAGGGTTCAACAATGAGCAGTTCTTC.

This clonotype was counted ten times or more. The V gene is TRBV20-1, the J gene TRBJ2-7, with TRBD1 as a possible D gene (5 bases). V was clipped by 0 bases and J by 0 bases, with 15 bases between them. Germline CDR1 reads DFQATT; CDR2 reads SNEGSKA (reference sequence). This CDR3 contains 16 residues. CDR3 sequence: CSARERGSQSSYEQYF. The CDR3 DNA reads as TGCAGTGCTAGAGAAAGGGGCAGTCAATCCTCCTACGAGCAGTACTTC.

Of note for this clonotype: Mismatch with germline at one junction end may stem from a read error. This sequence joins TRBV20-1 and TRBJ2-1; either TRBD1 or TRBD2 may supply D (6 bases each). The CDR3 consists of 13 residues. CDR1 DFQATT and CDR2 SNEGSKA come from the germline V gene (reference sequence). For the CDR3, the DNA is TGCAGTGCTAGCTGGGGGGCCTCCAATGAGCAGTCCTTC. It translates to CSASWGASNEQSF.

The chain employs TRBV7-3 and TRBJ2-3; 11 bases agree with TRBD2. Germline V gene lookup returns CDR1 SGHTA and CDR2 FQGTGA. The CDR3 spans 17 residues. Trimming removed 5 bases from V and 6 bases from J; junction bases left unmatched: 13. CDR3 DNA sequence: TGTGCCAGCAGCCCGGGAATTAGCGGGAGGGCGGCGGATACGCAGTATTTT. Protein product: CASSPGISGRAADTQYF.

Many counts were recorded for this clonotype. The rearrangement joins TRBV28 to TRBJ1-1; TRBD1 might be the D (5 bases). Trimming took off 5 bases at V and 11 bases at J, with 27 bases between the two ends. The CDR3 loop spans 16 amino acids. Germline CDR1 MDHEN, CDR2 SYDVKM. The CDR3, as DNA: TGTGCCAGCAGTCCCCGGCCGGGACGGGAACCTGTTCTGGCTTTCTTT. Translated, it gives CASSPRPGREPVLAFF. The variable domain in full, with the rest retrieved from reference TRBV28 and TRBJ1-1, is DVKVTQSSRYLVKRTGEKVFLECVQDMDHENMFWYRQDPGLGLRLIYFSYDVKMKEKGDIPEGYSVSREKKERFSLILESASTNQTSMYLCASSPRPGREPVLAFFGQGTRLTVV.

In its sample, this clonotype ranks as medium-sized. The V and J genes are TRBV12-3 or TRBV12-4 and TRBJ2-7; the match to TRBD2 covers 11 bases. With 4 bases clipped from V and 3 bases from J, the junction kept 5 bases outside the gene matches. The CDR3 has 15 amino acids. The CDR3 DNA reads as TGTGCCAGCAGTTGGCTAGCGGGAGGTGTCTACGAGCAGTACTTC. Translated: CASSWLAGGVYEQYF.

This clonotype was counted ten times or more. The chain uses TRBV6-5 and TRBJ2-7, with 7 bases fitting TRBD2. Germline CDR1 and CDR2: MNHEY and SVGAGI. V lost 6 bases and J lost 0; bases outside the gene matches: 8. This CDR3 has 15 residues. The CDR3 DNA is TGTGCCAGCAGACACAGGAGCGGGGACTCCTACGAGCAGTACTTC. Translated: CASRHRSGDSYEQYF.

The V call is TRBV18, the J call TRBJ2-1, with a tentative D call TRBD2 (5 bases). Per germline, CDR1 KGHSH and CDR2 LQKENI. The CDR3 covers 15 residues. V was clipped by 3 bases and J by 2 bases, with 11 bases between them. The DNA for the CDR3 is TGTGCCAGCTCACCCTTACTAGAGGCCTACAATGAGCAGTTCTTC. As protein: CASSPLLEAYNEQFF.

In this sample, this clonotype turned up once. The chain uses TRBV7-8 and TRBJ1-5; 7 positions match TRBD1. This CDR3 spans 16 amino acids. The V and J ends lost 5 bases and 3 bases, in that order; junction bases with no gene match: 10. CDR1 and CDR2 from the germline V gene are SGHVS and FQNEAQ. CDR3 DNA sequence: TGTGCCAGCAGCGCCCCCGGACAGGCGACCAATCAGCCCCAGCATTTT. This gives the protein CASSAPGQATNQPQHF.

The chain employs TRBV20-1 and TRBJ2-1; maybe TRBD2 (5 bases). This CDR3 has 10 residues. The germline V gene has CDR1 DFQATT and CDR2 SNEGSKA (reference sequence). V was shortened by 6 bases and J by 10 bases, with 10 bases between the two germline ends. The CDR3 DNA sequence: TGCAGTGCGGGAGCATCAGAGCAGTTCTTC. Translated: CSAGASEQFF.

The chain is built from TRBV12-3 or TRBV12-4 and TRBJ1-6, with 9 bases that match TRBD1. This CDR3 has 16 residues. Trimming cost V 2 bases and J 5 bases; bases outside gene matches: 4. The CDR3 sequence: CASSLTTGGNNSPLHF. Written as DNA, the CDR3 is TGTGCCAGCAGTTTAACAACAGGGGGCAATAATTCACCCCTCCACTTT.

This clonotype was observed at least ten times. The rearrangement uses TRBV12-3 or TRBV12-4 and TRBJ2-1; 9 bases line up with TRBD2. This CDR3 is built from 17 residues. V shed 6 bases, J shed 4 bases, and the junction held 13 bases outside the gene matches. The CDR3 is CASSPGGGGSSYNEQFF. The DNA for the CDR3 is TGTGCCAGCAGCCCCGGCGGGGGGGGATCTTCTTACAATGAGCAGTTCTTC.

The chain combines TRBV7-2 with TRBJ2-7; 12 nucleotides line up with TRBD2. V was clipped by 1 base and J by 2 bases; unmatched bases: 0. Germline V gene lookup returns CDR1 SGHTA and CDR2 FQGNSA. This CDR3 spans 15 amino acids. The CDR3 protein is CASSLGTSGTYEQYF. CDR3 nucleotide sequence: TGTGCCAGCAGCTTAGGGACTAGCGGGACCTACGAGCAGTACTTC.

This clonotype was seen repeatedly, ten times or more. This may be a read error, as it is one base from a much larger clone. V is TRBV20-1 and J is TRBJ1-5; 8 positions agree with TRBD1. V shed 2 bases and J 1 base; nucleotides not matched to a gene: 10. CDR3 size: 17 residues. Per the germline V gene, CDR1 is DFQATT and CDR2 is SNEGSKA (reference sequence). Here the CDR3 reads CSARTMQGATSNQPQHF. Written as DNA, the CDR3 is TGCAGTGCTAGAACAATGCAGGGGGCAACGAGCAATCAGCCCCAGCATTTT.

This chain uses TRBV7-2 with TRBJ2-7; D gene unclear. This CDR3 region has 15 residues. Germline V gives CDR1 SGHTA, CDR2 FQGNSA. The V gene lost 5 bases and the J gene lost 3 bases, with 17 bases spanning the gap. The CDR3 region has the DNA TGTGCCAGCAGCCCACAGTTCTCAAAACACTACGAGCAGTACTTC. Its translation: CASSPQFSKHYEQYF.

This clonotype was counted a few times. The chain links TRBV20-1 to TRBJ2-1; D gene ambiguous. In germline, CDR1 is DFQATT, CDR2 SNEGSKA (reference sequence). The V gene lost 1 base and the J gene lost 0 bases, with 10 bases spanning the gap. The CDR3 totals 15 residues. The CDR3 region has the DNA TGCAGTGCTAGAGCTGGGGTAGGCTCCTACAATGAGCAGTTCTTC. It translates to CSARAGVGSYNEQFF.

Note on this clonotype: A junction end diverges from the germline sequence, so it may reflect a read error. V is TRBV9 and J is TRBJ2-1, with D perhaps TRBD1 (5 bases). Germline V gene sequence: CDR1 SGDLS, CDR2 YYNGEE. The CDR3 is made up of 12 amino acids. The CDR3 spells CASRSTANERFF. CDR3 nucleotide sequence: TGTGCCAGCAGGTCGACAGCTAATGAGCGGTTCTTC.

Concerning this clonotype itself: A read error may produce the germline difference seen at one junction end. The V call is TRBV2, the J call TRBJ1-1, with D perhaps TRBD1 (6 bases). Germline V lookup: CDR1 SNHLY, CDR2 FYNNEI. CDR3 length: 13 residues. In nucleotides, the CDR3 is TGTGCCAGCGGTGAGAGGGGGTGGACTGAAGCTTTCTTT. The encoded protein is CASGERGWTEAFF.

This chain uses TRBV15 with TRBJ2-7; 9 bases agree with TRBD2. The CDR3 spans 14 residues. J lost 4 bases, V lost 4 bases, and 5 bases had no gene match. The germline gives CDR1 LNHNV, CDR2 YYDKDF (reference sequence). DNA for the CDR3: TGTGCCACCAGCACTAGCGGGATTCTGTACGAGCAGTACTTC. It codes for CATSTSGILYEQYF.

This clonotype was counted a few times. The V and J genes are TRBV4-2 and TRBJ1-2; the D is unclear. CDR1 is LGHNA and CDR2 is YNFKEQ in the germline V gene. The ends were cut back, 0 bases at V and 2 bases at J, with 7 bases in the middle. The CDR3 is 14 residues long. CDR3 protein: CASSQDKGNYGYTF. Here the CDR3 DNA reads TGTGCCAGCAGCCAAGATAAGGGCAACTATGGCTACACCTTC.

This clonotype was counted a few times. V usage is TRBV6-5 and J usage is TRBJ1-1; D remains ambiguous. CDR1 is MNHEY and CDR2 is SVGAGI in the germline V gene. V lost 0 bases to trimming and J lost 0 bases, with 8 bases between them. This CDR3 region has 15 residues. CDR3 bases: TGTGCCAGCAGTTACTCGACCGAGCTGAACACTGAAGCTTTCTTT. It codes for CASSYSTELNTEAFF.

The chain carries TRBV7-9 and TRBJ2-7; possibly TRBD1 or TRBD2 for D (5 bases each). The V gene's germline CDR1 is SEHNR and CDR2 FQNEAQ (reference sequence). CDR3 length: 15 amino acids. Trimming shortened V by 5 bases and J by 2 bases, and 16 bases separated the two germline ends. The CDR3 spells CASSQDHPGPYEQYF. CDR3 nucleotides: TGTGCCAGCAGCCAAGATCACCCGGGACCCTACGAGCAGTACTTC.

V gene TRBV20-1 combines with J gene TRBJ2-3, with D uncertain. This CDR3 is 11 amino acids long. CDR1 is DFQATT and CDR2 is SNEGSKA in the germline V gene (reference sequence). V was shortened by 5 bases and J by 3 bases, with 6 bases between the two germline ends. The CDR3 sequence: CSASQTDTQYF. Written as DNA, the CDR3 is TGCAGTGCTTCCCAGACAGATACGCAGTATTTT.

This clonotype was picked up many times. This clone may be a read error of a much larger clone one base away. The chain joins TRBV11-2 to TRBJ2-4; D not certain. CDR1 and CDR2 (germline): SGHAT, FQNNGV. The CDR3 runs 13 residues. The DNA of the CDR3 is TGTGCCAGCAGCTTAGCAGCCAAAACCATTCAGTACTTC. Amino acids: CASSLAAKTIQYF.

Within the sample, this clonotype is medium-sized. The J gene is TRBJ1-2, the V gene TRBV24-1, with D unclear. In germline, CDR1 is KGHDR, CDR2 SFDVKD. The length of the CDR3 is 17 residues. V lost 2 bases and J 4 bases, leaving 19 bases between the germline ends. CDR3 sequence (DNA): TGTGCCACCAGTGATTACCCCCCCAGAGACGCTTTCTATGGCTACACCTTC. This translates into CATSDYPPRDAFYGYTF.

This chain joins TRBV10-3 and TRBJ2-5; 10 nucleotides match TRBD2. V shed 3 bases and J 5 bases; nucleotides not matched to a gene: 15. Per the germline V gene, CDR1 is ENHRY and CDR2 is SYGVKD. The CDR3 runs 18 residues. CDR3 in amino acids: CAISDGRGLTSGTETQYF. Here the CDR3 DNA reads TGTGCCATCAGTGACGGCAGGGGGCTCACTAGCGGGACGGAGACCCAGTACTTC.